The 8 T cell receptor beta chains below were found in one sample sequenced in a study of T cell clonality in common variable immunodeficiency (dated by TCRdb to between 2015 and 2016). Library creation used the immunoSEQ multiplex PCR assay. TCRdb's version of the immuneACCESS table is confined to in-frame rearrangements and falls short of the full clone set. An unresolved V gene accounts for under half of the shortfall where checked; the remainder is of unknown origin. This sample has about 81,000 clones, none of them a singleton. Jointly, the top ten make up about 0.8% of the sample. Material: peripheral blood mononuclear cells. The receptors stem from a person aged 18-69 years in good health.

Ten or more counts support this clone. The part of the CDR3 DNA that was read is TGCAGCGTTGAGAGACAGGGGAACAATGAG. Residues: CSVERQGNNE. The whole CDR3 sequence is CSVERQGNNEQFF. The chain uses TRBV29-1 and TRBJ2-1; 8 positions match TRBD1. The DNA ends 3 residues before the CDR3 does, and the rest of the CDR3 is filled in from the germline J gene. The CDR3 covers 13 residues. Germline CDR1 SQVTM, CDR2 ANQGSEA. The ends lost 3 bases at V and 5 bases at J; junction bases unmatched: 3.

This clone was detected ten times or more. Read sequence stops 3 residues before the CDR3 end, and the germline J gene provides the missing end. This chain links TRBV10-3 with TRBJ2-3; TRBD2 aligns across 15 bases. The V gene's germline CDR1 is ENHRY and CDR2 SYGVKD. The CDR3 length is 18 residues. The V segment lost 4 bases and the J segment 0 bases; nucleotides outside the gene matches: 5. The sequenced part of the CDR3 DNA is TGTGCCATCAGTGGGGGGACTAGCGGGAGGACTAGCACAGATACG. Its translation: CAISGGTSGRTSTDT. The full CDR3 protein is CAISGGTSGRTSTDTQYF.

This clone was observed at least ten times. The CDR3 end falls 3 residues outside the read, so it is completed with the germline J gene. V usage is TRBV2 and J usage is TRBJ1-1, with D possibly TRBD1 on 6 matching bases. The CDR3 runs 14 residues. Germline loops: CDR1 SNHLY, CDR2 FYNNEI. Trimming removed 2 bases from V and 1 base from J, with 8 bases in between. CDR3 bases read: TGTGCCAGCAGTGAATGGGGACAGAACACTGAA. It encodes CASSEWGQNTE. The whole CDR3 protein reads CASSEWGQNTEAFF.

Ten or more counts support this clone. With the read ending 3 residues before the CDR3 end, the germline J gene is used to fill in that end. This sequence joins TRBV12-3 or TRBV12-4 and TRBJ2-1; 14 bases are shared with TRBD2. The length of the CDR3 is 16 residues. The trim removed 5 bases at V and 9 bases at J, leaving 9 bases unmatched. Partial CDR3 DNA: TGTGCCAGCAGTAGCCCCGGGACTAGCGGGAGAGGTGAG. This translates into CASSSPGTSGRGE. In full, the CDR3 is CASSSPGTSGRGEQFF.

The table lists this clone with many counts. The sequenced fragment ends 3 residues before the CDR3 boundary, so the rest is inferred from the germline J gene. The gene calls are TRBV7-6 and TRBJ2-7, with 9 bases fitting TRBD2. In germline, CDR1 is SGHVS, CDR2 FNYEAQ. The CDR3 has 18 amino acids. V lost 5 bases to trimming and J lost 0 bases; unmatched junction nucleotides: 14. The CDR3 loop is CASSPPAAGGIDSYEQYF. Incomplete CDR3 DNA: TGTGCCAGCAGCCCCCCCGCAGCGGGAGGTATCGACTCCTACGAG.

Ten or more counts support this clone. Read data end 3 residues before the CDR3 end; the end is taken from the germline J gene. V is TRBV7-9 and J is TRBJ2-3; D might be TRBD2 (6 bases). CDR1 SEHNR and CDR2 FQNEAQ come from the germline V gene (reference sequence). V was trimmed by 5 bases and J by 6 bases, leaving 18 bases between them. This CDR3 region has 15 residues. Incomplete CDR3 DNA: TGTGCCAGCAGCGGACGACTAGTTCGAGGGGATACG. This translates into CASSGRLVRGDT. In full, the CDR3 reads CASSGRLVRGDTQYF.

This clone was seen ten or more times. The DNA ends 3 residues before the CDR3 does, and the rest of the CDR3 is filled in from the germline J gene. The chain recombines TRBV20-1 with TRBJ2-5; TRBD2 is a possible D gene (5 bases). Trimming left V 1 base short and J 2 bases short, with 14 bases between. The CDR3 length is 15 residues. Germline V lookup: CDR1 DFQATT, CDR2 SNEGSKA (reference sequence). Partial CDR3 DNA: TGCAGTGCTAGAGCGGGGTACAGCTTTCAAGAGACC. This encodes CSARAGYSFQET. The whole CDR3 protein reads CSARAGYSFQETQYF.

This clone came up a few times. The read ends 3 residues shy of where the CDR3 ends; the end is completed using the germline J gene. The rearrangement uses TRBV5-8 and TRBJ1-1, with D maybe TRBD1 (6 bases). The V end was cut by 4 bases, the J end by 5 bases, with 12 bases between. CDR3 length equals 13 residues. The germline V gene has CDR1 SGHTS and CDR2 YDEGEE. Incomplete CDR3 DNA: TGTGCCAGCAGCCTAACAGGGCGGACTGAA. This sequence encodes CASSLTGRTE. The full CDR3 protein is CASSLTGRTEAFF.